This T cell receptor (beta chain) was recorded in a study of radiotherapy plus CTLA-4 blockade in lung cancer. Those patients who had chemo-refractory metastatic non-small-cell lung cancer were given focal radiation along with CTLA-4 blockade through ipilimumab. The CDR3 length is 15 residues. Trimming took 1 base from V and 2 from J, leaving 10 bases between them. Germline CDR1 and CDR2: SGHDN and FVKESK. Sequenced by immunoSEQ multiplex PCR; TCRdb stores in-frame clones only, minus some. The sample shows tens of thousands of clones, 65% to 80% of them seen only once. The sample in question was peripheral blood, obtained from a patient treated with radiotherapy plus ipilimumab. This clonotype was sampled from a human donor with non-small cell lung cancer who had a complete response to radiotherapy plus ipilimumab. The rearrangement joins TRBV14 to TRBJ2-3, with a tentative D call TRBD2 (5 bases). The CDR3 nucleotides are TGTGCCAGCAGCCAAGTTCGGGGAACCACAGATACGCAGTATTTT. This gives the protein CASSQVRGTTDTQYF.